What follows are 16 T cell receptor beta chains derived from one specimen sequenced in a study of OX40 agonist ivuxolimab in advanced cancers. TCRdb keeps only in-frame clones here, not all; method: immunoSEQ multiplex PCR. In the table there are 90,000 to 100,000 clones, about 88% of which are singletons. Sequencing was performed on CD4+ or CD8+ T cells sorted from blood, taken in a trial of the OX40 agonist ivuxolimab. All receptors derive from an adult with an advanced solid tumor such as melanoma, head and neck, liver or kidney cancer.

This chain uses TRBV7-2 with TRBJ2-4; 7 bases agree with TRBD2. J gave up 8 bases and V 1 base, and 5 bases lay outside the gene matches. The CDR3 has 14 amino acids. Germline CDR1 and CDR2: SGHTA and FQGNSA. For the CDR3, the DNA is TGTGCCAGCAGCTTAGAGACCGCGGGAGACATTCAGTACTTC. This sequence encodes CASSLETAGDIQYF.

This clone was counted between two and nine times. The CDR3 loop reads CASSQETGMEYNEQFF. CDR3 sequence (DNA): TGCGCCAGCAGCCAAGAGACAGGGATGGAGTACAATGAGCAGTTCTTC. The chain uses TRBV4-3 and TRBJ2-1, with 7 bases matching TRBD1. Trimming removed 0 bases from V and 4 bases from J; junction bases left unmatched: 6. CDR1 and CDR2 (germline): LGHNA, YSLEER. This CDR3 comprises 16 residues.

This CDR3 is CASSFRDRARSPLHF. In nucleotides, the CDR3 is TGTGCCAGCAGCTTCCGGGACAGGGCTCGGTCACCCCTCCACTTT. The chain combines TRBV7-2 with TRBJ1-6, with 9 bases that match TRBD1. CDR3 length: 15 amino acids. In germline, CDR1 is SGHTA, CDR2 FQGNSA. The ends lost 3 bases at V and 10 bases at J; junction bases unmatched: 7.

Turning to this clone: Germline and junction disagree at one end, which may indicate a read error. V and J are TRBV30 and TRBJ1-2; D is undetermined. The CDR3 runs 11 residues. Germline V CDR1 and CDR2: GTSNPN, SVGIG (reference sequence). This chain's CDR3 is CAWSVLHEFAF. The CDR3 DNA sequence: TGTGCCTGGAGTGTCTTACATGAATTCGCCTTC. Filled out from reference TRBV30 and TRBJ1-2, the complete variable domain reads SQTIHQWPATLVQPVGSPLSLECTVEGTSNPNLYWYRQAAGRGLQLLFYSVGIGQISSEVPQNLSASRPQDRQFILSSKKLLLSDSGFYLCAWSVLHEFAFGSGTRLTVV.

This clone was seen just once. CDR3 nucleotides: TGTGCCAGCAGTCTAGCGGGAGGGCCAGATACGCAGTATTTT. It codes for CASSLAGGPDTQYF. This chain joins TRBV28 and TRBJ2-3; 12 positions match TRBD2. This CDR3 is 14 amino acids long. Germline loops: CDR1 MDHEN, CDR2 SYDVKM. V was clipped by 5 bases and J by 4 bases; unmatched bases: 1.

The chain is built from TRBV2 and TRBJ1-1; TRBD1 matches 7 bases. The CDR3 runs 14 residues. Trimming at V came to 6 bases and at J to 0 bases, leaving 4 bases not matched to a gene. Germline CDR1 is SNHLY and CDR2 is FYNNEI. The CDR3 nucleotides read TGTGCCAGCAGACTTAGGGGGCTGAACACTGAAGCTTTCTTT. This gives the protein CASRLRGLNTEAFF. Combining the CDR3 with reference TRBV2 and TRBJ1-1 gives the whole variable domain EPEVTQTPSHQVTQMGQEVILRCVPISNHLYFYWYRQILGQKVEFLVSFYNNEISEKSEIFDDQFSVERPDGSNFTLKIRSTKLEDSAMYFCASRLRGLNTEAFFGQGTRLTVV.

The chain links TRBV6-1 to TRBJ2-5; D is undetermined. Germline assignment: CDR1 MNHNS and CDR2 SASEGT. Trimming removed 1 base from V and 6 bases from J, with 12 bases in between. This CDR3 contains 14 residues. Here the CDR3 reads CASSEDMGTQTQYF. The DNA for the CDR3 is TGTGCCAGCAGTGAAGACATGGGTACGCAGACCCAGTACTTC.

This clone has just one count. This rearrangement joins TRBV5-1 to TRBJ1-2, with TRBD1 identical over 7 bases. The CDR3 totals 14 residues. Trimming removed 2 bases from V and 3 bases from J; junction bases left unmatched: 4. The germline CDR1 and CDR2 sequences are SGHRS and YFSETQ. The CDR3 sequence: CASSLQGTHYGYTF. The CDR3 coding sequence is TGCGCCAGCAGCTTACAGGGGACGCACTATGGCTACACCTTC.

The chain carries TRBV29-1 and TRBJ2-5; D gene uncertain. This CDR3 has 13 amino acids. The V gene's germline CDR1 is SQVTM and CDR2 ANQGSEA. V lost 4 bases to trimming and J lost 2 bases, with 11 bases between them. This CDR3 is CSVVPGSQETQYF. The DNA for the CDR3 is TGCAGCGTTGTACCCGGTTCTCAAGAGACCCAGTACTTC.

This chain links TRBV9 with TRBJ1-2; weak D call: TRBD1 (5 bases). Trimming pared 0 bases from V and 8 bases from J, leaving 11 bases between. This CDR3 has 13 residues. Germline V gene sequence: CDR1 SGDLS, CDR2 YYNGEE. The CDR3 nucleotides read TGTGCCAGCAGCGTAGCCCCGGGGGTAGGCTACACCTTC. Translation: CASSVAPGVGYTF.

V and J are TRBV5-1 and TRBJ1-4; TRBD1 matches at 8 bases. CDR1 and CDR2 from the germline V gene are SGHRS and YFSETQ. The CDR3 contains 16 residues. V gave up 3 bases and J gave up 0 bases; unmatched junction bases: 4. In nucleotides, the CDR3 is TGCGCCAGCAGCTCCACAGGGGGGGCAACTAATGAAAAACTGTTTTTT. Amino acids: CASSSTGGATNEKLFF.

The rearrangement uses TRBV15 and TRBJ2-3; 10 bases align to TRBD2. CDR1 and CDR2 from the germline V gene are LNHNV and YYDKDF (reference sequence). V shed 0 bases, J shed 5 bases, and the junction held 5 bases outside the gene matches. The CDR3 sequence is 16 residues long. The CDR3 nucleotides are TGTGCCACCAGCAGAGAAATAGCGGGGGGTGGAGATACGCAGTATTTT. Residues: CATSREIAGGGDTQYF.

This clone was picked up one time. The CDR3 spells CASSRSGVSSYEQYF. As DNA, the CDR3 is TGTGCCAGCAGTCGTAGCGGGGTTAGCTCCTACGAGCAGTACTTC. The chain couples TRBV28 to TRBJ2-7; 8 nucleotides agree with TRBD2. The trim removed 5 bases at V and 0 bases at J, leaving 6 bases unmatched. Looked up from germline, CDR1 is MDHEN and CDR2 is SYDVKM. This CDR3 is built from 15 residues. Combining the CDR3 with reference TRBV28 and TRBJ2-7 gives the whole variable domain DVKVTQSSRYLVKRTGEKVFLECVQDMDHENMFWYRQDPGLGLRLIYFSYDVKMKEKGDIPEGYSVSREKKERFSLILESASTNQTSMYLCASSRSGVSSYEQYFGPGTRLTVT.

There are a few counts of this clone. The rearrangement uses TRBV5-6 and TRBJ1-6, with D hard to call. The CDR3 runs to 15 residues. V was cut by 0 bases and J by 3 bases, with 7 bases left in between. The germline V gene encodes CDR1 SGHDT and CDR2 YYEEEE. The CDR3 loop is CASSLEQIYNSPLHF. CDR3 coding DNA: TGTGCCAGCAGCTTGGAACAGATCTATAATTCACCCCTCCACTTT.

This CDR3 reads CASSQREGSYEQYF. CDR3 sequence (DNA): TGCGCCAGCAGCCAAAGGGAGGGGAGCTACGAGCAGTACTTC. The chain carries TRBV4-3 and TRBJ2-7, with 7 positions matching TRBD2. CDR1 LGHNA and CDR2 YSLEER come from the germline V gene. This CDR3 comprises 14 residues. The junction had 4 bases not matched to a gene; V was cut back by 2 bases and J by 3 bases.

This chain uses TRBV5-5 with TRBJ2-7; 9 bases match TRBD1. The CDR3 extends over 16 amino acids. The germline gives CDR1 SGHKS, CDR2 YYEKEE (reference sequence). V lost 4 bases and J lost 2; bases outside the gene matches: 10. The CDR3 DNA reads TGTGCCAGCAGCCTCGGCTTAGGGACAGGGACCTACGAGCAGTACTTC. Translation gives CASSLGLGTGTYEQYF. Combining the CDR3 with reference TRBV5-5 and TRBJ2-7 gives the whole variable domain DAGVTQSPTHLIKTRGQQVTLRCSPISGHKSVSWYQQVLGQGPQFIFQYYEKEERGRGNFPDRFSARQFPNYSSELNVNALLLGDSALYLCASSLGLGTGTYEQYFGPGTRLTVT.